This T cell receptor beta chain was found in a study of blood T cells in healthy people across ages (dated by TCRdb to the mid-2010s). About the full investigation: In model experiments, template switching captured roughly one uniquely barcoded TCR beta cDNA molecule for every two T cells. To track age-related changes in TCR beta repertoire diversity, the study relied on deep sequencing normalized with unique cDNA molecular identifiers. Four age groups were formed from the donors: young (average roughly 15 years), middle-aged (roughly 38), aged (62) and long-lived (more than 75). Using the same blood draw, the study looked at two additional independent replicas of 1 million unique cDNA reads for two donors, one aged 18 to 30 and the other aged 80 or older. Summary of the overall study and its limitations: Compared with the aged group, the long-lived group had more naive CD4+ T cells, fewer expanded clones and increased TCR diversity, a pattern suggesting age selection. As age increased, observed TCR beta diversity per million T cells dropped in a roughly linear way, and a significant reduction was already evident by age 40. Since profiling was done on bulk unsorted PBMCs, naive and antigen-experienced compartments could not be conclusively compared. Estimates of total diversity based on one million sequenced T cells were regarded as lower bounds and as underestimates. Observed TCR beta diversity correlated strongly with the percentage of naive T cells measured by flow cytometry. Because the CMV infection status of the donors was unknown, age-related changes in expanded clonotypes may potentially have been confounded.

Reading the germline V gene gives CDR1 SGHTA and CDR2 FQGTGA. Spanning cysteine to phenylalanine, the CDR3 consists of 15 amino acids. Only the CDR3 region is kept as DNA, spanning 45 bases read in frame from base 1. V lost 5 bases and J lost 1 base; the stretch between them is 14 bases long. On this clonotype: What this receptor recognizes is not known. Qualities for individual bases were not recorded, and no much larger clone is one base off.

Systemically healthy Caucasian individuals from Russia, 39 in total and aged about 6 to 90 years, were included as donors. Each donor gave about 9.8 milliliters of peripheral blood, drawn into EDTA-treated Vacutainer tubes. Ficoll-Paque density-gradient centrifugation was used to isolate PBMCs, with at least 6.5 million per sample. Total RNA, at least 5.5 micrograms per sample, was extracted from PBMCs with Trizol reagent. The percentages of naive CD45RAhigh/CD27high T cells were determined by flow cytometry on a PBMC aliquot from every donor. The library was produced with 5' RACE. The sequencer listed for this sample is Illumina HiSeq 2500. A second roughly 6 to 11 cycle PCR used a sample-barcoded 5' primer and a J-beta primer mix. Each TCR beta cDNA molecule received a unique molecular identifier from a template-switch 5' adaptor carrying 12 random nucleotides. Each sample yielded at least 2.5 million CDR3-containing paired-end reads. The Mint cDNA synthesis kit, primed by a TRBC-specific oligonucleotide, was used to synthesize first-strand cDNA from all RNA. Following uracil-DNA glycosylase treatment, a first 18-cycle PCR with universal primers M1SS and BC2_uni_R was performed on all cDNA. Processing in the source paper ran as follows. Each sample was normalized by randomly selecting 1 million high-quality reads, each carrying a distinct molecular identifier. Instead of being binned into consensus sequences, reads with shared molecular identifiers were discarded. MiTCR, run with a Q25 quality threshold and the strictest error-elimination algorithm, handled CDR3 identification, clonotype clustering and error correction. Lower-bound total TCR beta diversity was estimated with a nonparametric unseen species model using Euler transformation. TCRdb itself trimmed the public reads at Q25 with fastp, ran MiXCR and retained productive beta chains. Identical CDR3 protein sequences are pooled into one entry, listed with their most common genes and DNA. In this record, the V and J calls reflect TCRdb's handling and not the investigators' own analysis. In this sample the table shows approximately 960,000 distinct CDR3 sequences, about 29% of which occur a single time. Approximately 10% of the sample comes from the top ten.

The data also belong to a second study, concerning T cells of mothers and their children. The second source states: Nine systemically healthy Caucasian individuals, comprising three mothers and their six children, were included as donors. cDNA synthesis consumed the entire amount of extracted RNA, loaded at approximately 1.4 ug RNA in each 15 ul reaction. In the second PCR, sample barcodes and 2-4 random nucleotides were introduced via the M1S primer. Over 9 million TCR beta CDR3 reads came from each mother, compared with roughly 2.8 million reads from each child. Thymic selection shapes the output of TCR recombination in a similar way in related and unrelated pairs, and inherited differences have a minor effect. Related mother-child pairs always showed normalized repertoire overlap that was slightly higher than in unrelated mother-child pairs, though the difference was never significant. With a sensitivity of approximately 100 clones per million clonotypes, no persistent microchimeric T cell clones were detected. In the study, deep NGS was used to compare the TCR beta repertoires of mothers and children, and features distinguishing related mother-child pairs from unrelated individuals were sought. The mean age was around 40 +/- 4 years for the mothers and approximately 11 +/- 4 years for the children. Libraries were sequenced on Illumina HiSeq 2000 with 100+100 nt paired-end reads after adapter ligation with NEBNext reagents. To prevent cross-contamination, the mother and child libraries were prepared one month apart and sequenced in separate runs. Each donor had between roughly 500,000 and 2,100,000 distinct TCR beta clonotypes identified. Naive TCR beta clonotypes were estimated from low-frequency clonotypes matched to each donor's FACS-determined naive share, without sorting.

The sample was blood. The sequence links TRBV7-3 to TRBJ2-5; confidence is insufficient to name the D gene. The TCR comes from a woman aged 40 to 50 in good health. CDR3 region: CASSPGSGSQETQYF. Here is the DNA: TGTGCCAGCAGCCCAGGCTCGGGTAGCCAAGAGACCCAGTACTTC.